This entry is about one TCR beta chain. These data belong to a study of blood T cell repertoires in COVID-19. Study information: COVID-19 samples collected from the United States, Italy and Spain covered acute and convalescent phases.

This CDR3 contains 14 residues. Trimming shortened V by 1 base and J by 8 bases, and 14 bases separated the two germline ends. Germline CDR1 and CDR2: LGHDT and YNNKEL (reference sequence). The authors' processing: It was from reference gene primer amplification that nucleated cell counts were estimated. Data came from immunoSEQ multiplex PCR; TCRdb stores just in-frame clones and leaves some out. That table is the source of V, J and clone size, and D and trimming were worked out from the DNA. The sample lists under 250,000 clones, about 83% seen once, with 9% to 15% in the top ten. The gene calls are TRBV3-1 (or the pseudogene TRBV3-2) and TRBJ1-1; perhaps TRBD1 as D (6 bases). The sequence was obtained from an elderly man with acute or convalescent COVID-19. Sequencing used peripheral blood. The CDR3 spells CASSQGQITGEAFF. The CDR3 DNA reads as TGTGCCAGCAGCCAAGGGCAAATCACAGGGGAAGCTTTCTTT.